Sequencing of this T cell receptor beta chain was carried out in a study of cytomegalovirus exposure and HLA in healthy donors. The CDR3 sequence is 17 residues long. Trimming left V 0 bases short and J 3 bases short, with 14 bases between. Germline CDR1 reads LNHDA; CDR2 reads SQIVND (reference sequence). Primers included in the PCR were 60 Vbeta and 13 Jbeta primers. TCRdb's copy holds only in-frame clones and misses some; the assay was immunoSEQ multiplex PCR. The sample has 85,000 to 130,000 clones; roughly four fifths are singletons. V is TRBV19 and J is TRBJ2-2, with a weak D call TRBD1 (6 bases). The sequenced sample consisted of PBMCs. This receptor was obtained from a woman between 50 and 59 years old in good health and CMV-seropositive. In DNA, the CDR3 is TGTGCCAGTAGTATAGATCTCAGGGGCGCGTACACCGGGGAGCTGTTTTTT. Residues: CASSIDLRGAYTGELFF.